This note documents a single TCR beta chain sequence. This record comes from a study of PD-L1 blockade in urothelial cancer. Study-level background: Blood yielded a median of 141,255 T cells per sample.

As for time point: pretreatment peripheral blood. Profiled with immunoSEQ multiplex PCR; TCRdb holds only in-frame clones, not every one. The table has about 76,000 clones, roughly 90% seen once. Germline values: CDR1 SEHNR, CDR2 FQNEAQ (reference sequence). V gave up 2 bases and J gave up 3 bases, with 7 bases separating them. This CDR3 has 13 residues. The starting material was PBMCs, obtained around atezolizumab (anti-PD-L1) treatment. The receptor comes from a man aged 70-80 years with urothelial cancer. The V gene is TRBV7-9, the J gene TRBJ1-1; D is unclear. This CDR3 reads CASSLFGDTEAFF. Written as DNA, the CDR3 is TGTGCCAGCAGCTTATTTGGAGACACTGAAGCTTTCTTT.